This T cell receptor (beta chain) was found in a study of T-cell memory formation after mild COVID-19. On the study more broadly: Each donor largely had its own TCR clusters.

The 5'RACE method, run with constant-segment primers, produced TCR alpha and TCR beta cDNA libraries (carrying sample barcodes and UMIs). TCRdb reanalysed the 5' RACE reads using MiXCR and keeps one entry per CDR3 protein. The sample has about 130,000 distinct CDR3 sequences, approximately 5.9% seen once. Trimming left V 1 base short and J 3 bases short, with 12 bases between. Germline-derived CDR1 and CDR2 are SEHNR and FQNEAQ (reference sequence). The CDR3 has 15 residues. Sequenced input: PBMCs or a T cell subset sorted from them (not recorded which). The V gene is TRBV7-9, the J gene TRBJ1-1; D gene ambiguous. The sequence came from an adult woman who had mild COVID-19 (a few samples of this study predate the infection). Cell type and time point are not known. The CDR3 here is CASSLVWSQHTEAFF. The CDR3, as DNA: TGTGCCAGCAGCTTAGTGTGGTCGCAGCACACTGAAGCTTTCTTT.